This TCR beta chain was identified in a study of CD8 T cells in ankylosing spondylitis. Study results and caveats: One TCR beta motif, made up of roughly 8 highly homologous variants, appeared characteristic of ankylosing spondylitis blood. As for the disease-linked clones, they showed a CD8+ phenotype and occurred at relatively low frequencies in peripheral blood.

As the method for making TCR beta libraries, quantitative 5'-RACE with molecular barcodes was used. One entry per CDR3 protein results from TCRdb running MiXCR on the 5' RACE reads. The sample gives 210,000 or so distinct CDR3 sequences, approximately 7.6% of which show up once; around 5.1% is in the top ten. At least ten counts were recorded for this clonotype. What it recognizes is unknown. From germline, CDR1 is LGHDT and CDR2 YNNKEL (reference sequence). Between the trimmed V and J ends, which lost 5 bases and 3 bases, there was a span of 11 bases. This CDR3 comprises 13 residues. Source material: blood, either unsorted or a sorted T cell fraction (not recorded which). This clonotype was obtained from a female donor with ankylosing spondylitis or in good health (not recorded which). The chain carries TRBV3-1 and TRBJ2-7; D is ambiguous. In nucleotides, the CDR3 is TGTGCCAGCAGCTACGGACGGTTCTACGAGCAGTACTTC. Amino acid sequence: CASSYGRFYEQYF.